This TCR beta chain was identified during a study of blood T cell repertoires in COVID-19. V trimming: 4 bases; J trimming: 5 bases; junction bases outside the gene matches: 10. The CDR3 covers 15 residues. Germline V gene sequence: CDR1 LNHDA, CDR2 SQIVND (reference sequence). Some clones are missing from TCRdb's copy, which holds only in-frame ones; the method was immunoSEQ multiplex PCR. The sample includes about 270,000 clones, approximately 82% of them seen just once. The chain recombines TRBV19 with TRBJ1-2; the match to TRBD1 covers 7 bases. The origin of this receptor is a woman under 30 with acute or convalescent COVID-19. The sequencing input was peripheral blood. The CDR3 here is CASSTPTGVWYGYTF. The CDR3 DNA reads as TGTGCCAGTAGTACTCCCACAGGGGTTTGGTATGGCTACACCTTC.